One and the same sample provided the 29 T cell receptor beta chains below, sequenced in a study of identical twins. TCRdb processed the 5' RACE reads anew with MiXCR; each CDR3 protein has one entry. The data show 1.5 million to 2 million distinct CDR3 sequences, around 29% seen once. Source material: cord blood. These receptors all stem from a newborn girl in good health.

The chain is built from TRBV10-3 and TRBJ1-2; D remains unclear. Germline V gives CDR1 ENHRY, CDR2 SYGVKD. The CDR3 length is 14 residues. Trimming took off 0 bases at V and 3 bases at J, with 8 bases between the two ends. The CDR3: CAISESKSHYGYTF. CDR3 bases: TGTGCCATCAGTGAGTCTAAGTCCCACTATGGCTACACCTTC.

This clonotype was recorded a few times. V usage is TRBV7-9 and J usage is TRBJ2-3; perhaps D is TRBD1 or TRBD2 (5 bases each). Trimming shortened V by 1 base and J by 2 bases, and 16 bases separated the two germline ends. There are 17 residues in the CDR3. Germline CDR1 and CDR2: SEHNR and FQNEAQ (reference sequence). The DNA for the CDR3 is TGTGCCAGCAGCTTAGTCGGGGCTTCGGGCCTCACAGATACGCAGTATTTT. This translates into CASSLVGASGLTDTQYF.

Only a few counts were recorded for this clonotype. The chain links TRBV12-3 or TRBV12-4 to TRBJ1-1, with a possible D match to TRBD1 (5 bases). The CDR3 covers 14 residues. V shed 8 bases and J shed 0 bases, with 13 bases lying between them. In nucleotides, the CDR3 is TGTGCCAGCTTAGAGACGGACATGAACACTGAAGCTTTCTTT. Its translation: CASLETDMNTEAFF.

This clonotype turned up a few times. The gene calls are TRBV2 and TRBJ1-1; D remains unclear. Germline CDR1 and CDR2: SNHLY and FYNNEI. V lost 1 base and J 4 bases, leaving 7 bases between the germline ends. This CDR3 has 13 amino acids. CDR3 nucleotide sequence: TGTGCCAGCAGTGAAGAAGCCACCACTGAAGCTTTCTTT. Protein product: CASSEEATTEAFF. Variable domain in full (rest from reference TRBV2 and TRBJ1-1): EPEVTQTPSHQVTQMGQEVILRCVPISNHLYFYWYRQILGQKVEFLVSFYNNEISEKSEIFDDQFSVERPDGSNFTLKIRSTKLEDSAMYFCASSEEATTEAFFGQGTRLTVV.

The V call is TRBV28, the J call TRBJ2-7; D is ambiguous. Per germline, CDR1 MDHEN and CDR2 SYDVKM. The CDR3 sequence is 14 residues long. The V gene lost 2 bases and the J gene lost 1 base, with 9 bases spanning the gap. Here the CDR3 reads CASSLLVTSYEQYF. The DNA of the CDR3 is TGTGCCAGCAGTTTACTGGTAACTTCCTACGAGCAGTACTTC.

The chain couples TRBV28 to TRBJ1-1; TRBD1 agrees at 10 bases. Germline loops: CDR1 MDHEN, CDR2 SYDVKM. With 5 bases clipped from V and 11 bases from J, the junction kept 11 bases outside the gene matches. The CDR3 has 14 amino acids. CDR3 coding DNA: TGTGCCAGCAGTCCCCCTGACAGGGGGCGTAGGGCTTTCTTT. This gives the protein CASSPPDRGRRAFF.

The chain recombines TRBV20-1 with TRBJ2-5; D gene ambiguous. This CDR3 region has 12 residues. Germline V lookup: CDR1 DFQATT, CDR2 SNEGSKA (reference sequence). With 6 bases removed from V and 1 base from J, the gap between germline ends came to 9 bases. The CDR3: CSARSSQETQYF. DNA of the CDR3: TGCAGTGCCAGATCAAGCCAAGAGACCCAGTACTTC.

This clonotype has a count of ten or more. The chain recombines TRBV27 with TRBJ2-1; 9 positions match TRBD1. V dropped 4 bases and J dropped 4; count of bases not matched to a gene: 5. The CDR3 runs 15 residues. CDR1 MNHEY and CDR2 SMNVEV come from the germline V gene (reference sequence). The CDR3 loop is CASSSTGGSYNEQFF. CDR3 DNA: TGTGCCAGCAGTTCTACAGGGGGCTCATACAATGAGCAGTTCTTC.

The gene calls are TRBV27 and TRBJ2-3, with D unresolved. Trimming took off 5 bases at V and 4 bases at J, with 13 bases between the two ends. This CDR3 is built from 14 residues. Germline V gives CDR1 MNHEY, CDR2 SMNVEV (reference sequence). The CDR3 spells CASSPEMPPDTQYF. CDR3 coding DNA: TGTGCCAGCAGTCCGGAAATGCCCCCAGATACGCAGTATTTT.

V usage is TRBV10-3 and J usage is TRBJ1-5; D call uncertain. The CDR3 has 13 residues. V dropped 2 bases and J dropped 10 bases, with 12 bases sitting between them. Germline V gene data show CDR1 as ENHRY and CDR2 as SYGVKD. CDR3 sequence reads: CAISEVREYPQHF. CDR3 coding DNA: TGTGCCATCAGTGAGGTGAGGGAATATCCCCAGCATTTT.

This clonotype was counted only a few times. This chain joins TRBV28 and TRBJ2-4; the match to TRBD2 covers 11 bases. V dropped 6 bases and J dropped 13; count of bases not matched to a gene: 11. This CDR3 is 14 amino acids long. Germline-derived CDR1 and CDR2 are MDHEN and SYDVKM. The DNA for the CDR3 is TGTGCCAGCAGCCCCACTAGCGGGAGAGAGGTCCAGTACTTC. Encoded protein: CASSPTSGREVQYF.

In the case of this clonotype: A junction end diverges from the germline sequence, so it may reflect a read error. This chain uses TRBV20-1 with TRBJ1-6; perhaps TRBD1 as D (6 bases). The CDR3 loop spans 17 amino acids. CDR1 and CDR2 from the germline V gene are DFQATT and SNEGSKA (reference sequence). The CDR3 here is CSARDSGEGSYNSPPHF. CDR3 bases: TGCAGTGCTAGAGATTCAGGGGAAGGCTCCTATAATTCACCCCCCCACTTT.

As to this clonotype: Given a much more abundant clone one base away, this may be a read error. V usage is TRBV7-9 and J usage is TRBJ2-7; D remains ambiguous. There are 14 residues in the CDR3. Germline V gives CDR1 SEHNR, CDR2 FQNEAQ (reference sequence). As DNA, the CDR3 is TGTGCCAGCAGCGTAGCCACCTATCCCTACGAGCAGTACTTC. It encodes CASSVATYPYEQYF.

This clonotype was recorded at least ten times. The genes are TRBV28 and TRBJ2-7; 7 bases map to TRBD1. Germline loops: CDR1 MDHEN, CDR2 SYDVKM. The ends lost 0 bases at V and 0 bases at J; junction bases unmatched: 5. This CDR3 has 16 amino acids. CDR3 amino acids: CASSLWPGGSSYEQYF. The CDR3 bases are TGTGCCAGCAGTTTATGGCCAGGGGGTAGCTCCTACGAGCAGTACTTC.

In its sample, this clonotype was seen many times. The chain employs TRBV29-1 and TRBJ2-7; D is unresolved. Per the germline V gene, CDR1 is SQVTM and CDR2 is ANQGSEA. The CDR3 is 10 residues long. The V and J ends lost 5 bases and 5 bases respectively, with 7 bases between them. DNA for the CDR3: TGCAGCGTTTCTGAAAACGAGCAGTACTTC. This translates into CSVSENEQYF.

V usage is TRBV5-4 and J usage is TRBJ2-1, with D possibly matching TRBD2 (5 bases). The J call may be faulty, since TRBJ2-7 better matches the DNA end. Germline-derived CDR1 and CDR2 are SGHNT and YYREEE (reference sequence). The CDR3 spans 13 residues. The CDR3 protein is CASSPGDYNEQYF. Written as DNA, the CDR3 is TGTGCCAGCAGCCCCGGGGATTACAATGAGCAGTACTTC.

This clonotype has only a few counts. The CDR3 here is CASSVVGGQLTEAFF. The DNA for the CDR3 is TGTGCCAGCAGCGTAGTGGGGGGACAGCTCACTGAAGCTTTCTTT. The chain joins TRBV9 to TRBJ1-1, with 7 bases lining up with TRBD1. The V gene end was trimmed by 0 bases and the J gene end by 4 bases; junction bases not matched to a gene: 6. The germline V gene has CDR1 SGDLS and CDR2 YYNGEE. CDR3 size: 15 residues.

This clonotype was counted at least ten times. The genes are TRBV11-2 and TRBJ2-7; the D call may be TRBD1 or TRBD2 (6 bases each). V shed 6 bases and J shed 4 bases, with 16 bases lying between them. CDR1 is SGHAT, CDR2 FQNNGV, per germline. The CDR3 extends over 14 amino acids. The CDR3 is CASSLKGGRYEQYF. DNA for the CDR3: TGTGCCAGCAGTTTGAAAGGGGGGAGGTACGAGCAGTACTTC. Variable domain in full (rest from reference TRBV11-2 and TRBJ2-7): EAGVAQSPRYKIIEKRQSVAFWCNPISGHATLYWYQQILGQGPKLLIQFQNNGVVDDSQLPKDRFSAERLKGVDSTLKIQPAKLEDSAVYLCASSLKGGRYEQYFGPGTRLTVT.

The sample holds many counts of this clonotype. The chain links TRBV29-1 to TRBJ2-5; a weak D match, TRBD2 (5 bases). The germline V gene encodes CDR1 SQVTM and CDR2 ANQGSEA. V lost 6 bases, J lost 1 base, and 18 bases lay in between. This CDR3 has 15 amino acids. The CDR3 sequence: CSVKREGKSQETQYF. The CDR3 nucleotides read TGCAGCGTCAAAAGAGAGGGCAAATCCCAAGAGACCCAGTACTTC.

The V and J genes are TRBV11-2 and TRBJ1-1, with TRBD1 matching 9 bases. J was trimmed by 1 base and V by 6 bases; bases with no gene match: 15. Germline V CDR1 and CDR2: SGHAT, FQNNGV. This CDR3 region has 18 residues. The CDR3 spells CASRSDERTGEGNTEAFF. The CDR3 DNA sequence: TGTGCCAGCAGGAGCGACGAAAGGACAGGGGAAGGGAACACTGAAGCTTTCTTT.

The V gene is TRBV27, the J gene TRBJ2-3, with D hard to call. CDR1 MNHEY and CDR2 SMNVEV come from the germline V gene (reference sequence). CDR3 length equals 12 residues. V was shortened by 5 bases and J by 5 bases, with 8 bases between the two germline ends. The CDR3 loop is CASSRPLDTQYF. Here the CDR3 DNA reads TGTGCCAGCAGTCGTCCCTTAGATACGCAGTATTTT.

This clonotype was found a few times. V is TRBV4-2 and J is TRBJ2-7; D possibly corresponds to TRBD1 (7 bases). The CDR3 has 15 residues. V lost 0 bases to trimming and J lost 4 bases, with 13 bases between them. The germline CDR1 and CDR2 sequences are LGHNA and YNFKEQ. CDR3 amino acids: CASSQEAGQLYEQYF. CDR3 bases: TGTGCCAGCAGCCAAGAGGCGGGACAGCTTTACGAGCAGTACTTC.

The sample holds one count of this clonotype. V gene TRBV6-6 combines with J gene TRBJ2-7, with D perhaps TRBD1 or TRBD2 (5 bases each). Germline assignment: CDR1 MNHNY and CDR2 SVGAGI (reference sequence). The CDR3 runs 15 residues. V was shortened by 6 bases and J by 7 bases, with 22 bases between the two germline ends. CDR3 sequence (DNA): TGTGCCAGCAGCCCGCCGGGACGGACGTACAATGAGCAGTACTTC. It encodes CASSPPGRTYNEQYF.

This clonotype has just a few counts. V is TRBV9 and J is TRBJ2-7, with no clear D. Trimming stripped 4 bases from V and 9 bases from J, with 14 bases between. Germline-derived CDR1 and CDR2 are SGDLS and YYNGEE. The CDR3 totals 12 residues. Here the CDR3 DNA reads TGTGCCAGCAGCCCTACCTTTGGTAGGCAGTACTTC. Amino acid sequence: CASSPTFGRQYF. Supplemented by reference TRBV9 and TRBJ2-7, the full variable domain reads DSGVTQTPKHLITATGQRVTLRCSPRSGDLSVYWYQQSLDQGLQFLIQYYNGEERAKGNILERFSAQQFPDLHSELNLSSLELGDSALYFCASSPTFGRQYFGPGTRLTVT.

V gene TRBV20-1 combines with J gene TRBJ2-5, with no clear D. The J call could be wrong; TRBJ2-7 is a better fit for the DNA end. Per germline, CDR1 DFQATT and CDR2 SNEGSKA (reference sequence). The CDR3 is made up of 12 amino acids. The CDR3 nucleotides are TGCAGTGCTATGCCACATAGCTACGAGCAGTACTTC. It translates to CSAMPHSYEQYF.

The chain has TRBV18 and TRBJ2-7; D could derive from TRBD1 or TRBD2 (5 bases each). The CDR3 covers 15 residues. The V end lost 5 bases, the J end lost 2 bases, and 16 bases lay between the germline ends. In germline, CDR1 is KGHSH, CDR2 LQKENI. The chain's CDR3 is CASSKGPPGPYEQYF. The CDR3 bases are TGTGCCAGCTCAAAGGGACCTCCTGGGCCCTACGAGCAGTACTTC.

The chain has TRBV7-2 and TRBJ2-3, with D perhaps matching TRBD2 (7 bases). Germline-derived CDR1 and CDR2 are SGHTA and FQGNSA. The CDR3 totals 15 residues. With 6 bases removed from V and 3 bases from J, the gap between germline ends came to 16 bases. This chain's CDR3 is CASRVKGGRTDTQYF. Written as DNA, the CDR3 is TGTGCCAGCAGGGTTAAGGGGGGGCGGACAGATACGCAGTATTTT. Full variable domain (rest looked up from reference TRBV7-2 and TRBJ2-3): GAGVSQSPSNKVTEKGKDVELRCDPISGHTALYWYRQSLGQGLEFLIYFQGNSAPDKSGLPSDRFSAERTGGSVSTLTIQRTQQEDSAVYLCASRVKGGRTDTQYFGPGTRLTVL.

Ten or more counts support this clonotype. The chain is built from TRBV25-1 and TRBJ2-3, with TRBD2 matching 11 bases. The CDR3 totals 14 residues. V dropped 9 bases and J dropped 1; count of bases not matched to a gene: 3. Per the germline V gene, CDR1 is MGHDK and CDR2 is SYGVNS. The CDR3 here is CASATSGGTDTQYF. The CDR3 bases are TGTGCCAGTGCGACTAGCGGGGGCACAGATACGCAGTATTTT.

Only a few counts were recorded for this clonotype. The CDR3 sequence is CASSRDGYSYNEQFF. The CDR3 DNA follows: TGTGCCAGCAGCAGGGACGGCTACTCCTACAATGAGCAGTTCTTC. The chain recombines TRBV9 with TRBJ2-1; D is tentatively TRBD1 or TRBD2 (5 bases each). In germline, CDR1 is SGDLS, CDR2 YYNGEE. The CDR3 spans 15 residues. V was clipped by 4 bases and J by 0 bases, with 11 bases between them.